A selection of T cell receptor beta chains follows, all from one sample in a study of type 1 and type 2 diabetes patients. TCRdb redid the calling of the multiplex PCR reads with MiXCR, one entry per CDR3 protein. The sample holds a few hundred thousand distinct CDR3 sequences, roughly 50% seen once. Material: peripheral blood mononuclear cells (PBMCs). The origin of the receptors is a man younger than 35 with type 2 diabetes. Both conserved end residues are part of each CDR3. A D gene is named only where the DNA matches it firmly.

V gene: TRBV6-5
J gene: TRBJ1-1
D gene: .
CDR3 protein: CASSYGRNTEAFF

V gene: TRBV29-1
J gene: TRBJ2-5
D gene: TRBD1
CDR3 protein: CSVTGGETQYF

V gene: TRBV14
J gene: TRBJ2-4
D gene: .
CDR3 protein: CASSQGGTAKNIQYF

V gene: TRBV2
J gene: TRBJ2-5
D gene: .
CDR3 protein: CASLPGEGETQYF

V gene: TRBV19
J gene: TRBJ1-5
D gene: TRBD1
CDR3 protein: CASSPGQGNLGNQPQHF

V gene: TRBV11-2
J gene: TRBJ1-5
D gene: .
CDR3 protein: CASSYGTGRPQHF

V gene: TRBV7-3
J gene: TRBJ2-7
D gene: .
CDR3 protein: CASSSHRGEQYF

V gene: TRBV29-1
J gene: TRBJ1-1
D gene: .
CDR3 protein: CSVELREGMNTEAFF

V gene: TRBV7-2
J gene: TRBJ2-7
D gene: .
CDR3 protein: CASSLAGVFYEQYF

V gene: TRBV20-1
J gene: .
D gene: .
CDR3 protein: CSASDSNEQFF

V gene: TRBV6-5
J gene: TRBJ1-6
D gene: .
CDR3 protein: CASSYEGDTPLHF

V gene: TRBV6-6
J gene: TRBJ2-7
D gene: .
CDR3 protein: CASRDKPIWEQYF

V gene: TRBV6-6
J gene: TRBJ1-3
D gene: .
CDR3 protein: CASSEGEEAGNTIYF

V gene: TRBV10-1
J gene: TRBJ2-2
D gene: TRBD1
CDR3 protein: CASNPGRDRDTTGELFF

V gene: TRBV27
J gene: TRBJ1-1
D gene: TRBD1
CDR3 protein: CASSYLGQQNTEAFF

V gene: TRBV10-3
J gene: TRBJ2-7
D gene: TRBD2
CDR3 protein: CAISEERLAGLEQYF

V gene: TRBV6-6
J gene: TRBJ1-1
D gene: .
CDR3 protein: CASSPRTATNTEAFF

V gene: TRBV29-1
J gene: TRBJ2-3
D gene: .
CDR3 protein: CSVEGFLGGNTDTQYF

V gene: TRBV7-3
J gene: TRBJ1-2
D gene: TRBD1
CDR3 protein: CASSPSTGGIGYTF

V gene: TRBV15
J gene: TRBJ2-7
D gene: .
CDR3 protein: CATSQGRDYEQYF

V gene: TRBV7-2
J gene: TRBJ1-1
D gene: .
CDR3 protein: CASSLAPGMNTEAFF

V gene: TRBV6-5
J gene: TRBJ1-1
D gene: .
CDR3 protein: CASSYPGYTEAFF

V gene: TRBV7-2
J gene: TRBJ2-5
D gene: TRBD2
CDR3 protein: CASSLGGLPTQYF

V gene: TRBV30
J gene: TRBJ1-2
D gene: .
CDR3 protein: CAGRTVYGYTF

V gene: TRBV4-1
J gene: TRBJ2-7
D gene: .
CDR3 protein: CASSQLRDGFSYEQYF

V gene: TRBV15
J gene: TRBJ2-5
D gene: .
CDR3 protein: CATKGRFQETQYF

V gene: TRBV20-1
J gene: TRBJ2-7
D gene: .
CDR3 protein: CSANGPGGLYNEQYF

V gene: TRBV30
J gene: TRBJ2-7
D gene: .
CDR3 protein: CAWSPQRVGEQYF

V gene: TRBV19
J gene: TRBJ1-6
D gene: .
CDR3 protein: CATGQTNSPLHF

V gene: TRBV12-3/TRBV12-4
J gene: TRBJ2-3
D gene: .
CDR3 protein: CASVGGGHHPTDTQYF

V gene: TRBV27
J gene: TRBJ2-5
D gene: .
CDR3 protein: CASSFLGDQETQYF

V gene: TRBV12-5
J gene: TRBJ1-2
D gene: TRBD1
CDR3 protein: CASTPHTGESYGDTF

V gene: TRBV28
J gene: TRBJ2-7
D gene: .
CDR3 protein: CASSVRSVYEQYF

V gene: TRBV19
J gene: TRBJ2-5
D gene: .
CDR3 protein: CASSPREGARVTQYF

V gene: TRBV27
J gene: TRBJ1-2
D gene: TRBD1
CDR3 protein: CASSGLTGVGGYTF

V gene: TRBV9
J gene: TRBJ2-5
D gene: .
CDR3 protein: CASSVLSDRTQETQYF

V gene: TRBV15
J gene: TRBJ1-5
D gene: .
CDR3 protein: CATSERRDSNQPQHF

V gene: TRBV20-1
J gene: TRBJ1-3
D gene: TRBD1
CDR3 protein: CSASGTGSGNTIYF

V gene: TRBV7-3
J gene: .
D gene: TRBD2
CDR3 protein: CASSRLAGGPNEQFF

V gene: TRBV20-1
J gene: TRBJ2-7
D gene: .
CDR3 protein: CSARVGSGPYEQYF

V gene: TRBV20-1
J gene: TRBJ2-3
D gene: TRBD2
CDR3 protein: CSAGGTSGRATDTQYF